What follows are 8 T cell receptor beta chains derived from one specimen sequenced in a study of OX40 agonist ivuxolimab in advanced cancers. Only in-frame clones appear in the TCRdb table, and some are missing; sequencing was by immunoSEQ multiplex PCR. Found here are approximately 94,000 clones, 85% to 95% of them singletons; the top ten hold under 0.65%. The material sequenced was CD4+ or CD8+ T cells sorted from blood, taken in a trial of the OX40 agonist ivuxolimab. The source is an adult with an advanced solid tumor such as melanoma, head and neck, liver or kidney cancer.

The rearrangement links TRBV5-1 to TRBJ2-1; D is possibly TRBD1 or TRBD2 (6 bases each). This CDR3 contains 15 residues. Germline CDR1 and CDR2: SGHRS and YFSETQ. Trimming took off 4 bases at V and 9 bases at J, with 20 bases between the two ends. The CDR3 DNA sequence: TGCGCCAGCAGCCCGACAGGAGGGTCTTTGGGTGAGCAGTTCTTC. It specifies CASSPTGGSLGEQFF.

This chain joins TRBV19 and TRBJ1-1, with a tentative D call TRBD1 (5 bases). The CDR3 spans 15 residues. Trimming took 5 bases from V and 1 from J, leaving 14 bases between them. From germline, CDR1 is LNHDA and CDR2 SQIVND (reference sequence). This CDR3 is CASSHRGRTNTEAFF. CDR3 DNA: TGTGCCAGTAGTCATAGGGGCAGGACGAACACTGAAGCTTTCTTT.

CDR3 sequence reads: CASSYGEILYEQYF. The CDR3 DNA sequence: TGCGCCAGCAGCTACGGGGAGATTTTATACGAGCAGTACTTC. The chain employs TRBV5-1 and TRBJ2-7, with TRBD2 as a possible D gene (5 bases). Germline lookup yields CDR1 SGHRS and CDR2 YFSETQ. V was shortened by 3 bases and J by 4 bases, with 14 bases between the two germline ends. There are 14 residues in the CDR3.

The chain has TRBV9 and TRBJ2-1; D may be TRBD2 (5 bases). V lost 1 base, J lost 1 base, and 6 bases lay in between. The CDR3 length is 14 residues. CDR1 is SGDLS and CDR2 is YYNGEE in the germline V gene. CDR3 sequence reads: CASSVSGSYNEQFF. Written as DNA, the CDR3 is TGTGCCAGCAGCGTAAGCGGATCCTACAATGAGCAGTTCTTC. The whole variable domain, remainder taken from reference TRBV9 and TRBJ2-1, is DSGVTQTPKHLITATGQRVTLRCSPRSGDLSVYWYQQSLDQGLQFLIQYYNGEERAKGNILERFSAQQFPDLHSELNLSSLELGDSALYFCASSVSGSYNEQFFGPGTRLTVL.

The CDR3: CASRGGLQNYGYTF. CDR3 sequence (DNA): TGTGCCAGCAGGGGGGGATTACAGAACTATGGCTACACCTTC. The rearrangement uses TRBV25-1 and TRBJ1-2, with a weak D call TRBD1 (5 bases). The CDR3 extends over 14 amino acids. CDR1 and CDR2 (germline): MGHDK, SYGVNS. Trimming took off 6 bases at V and 2 bases at J, with 13 bases between the two ends.

This clone was observed a single time. V and J are TRBV6-5 and TRBJ2-7; 7 bases map to TRBD1. CDR3 length equals 12 residues. CDR1 is MNHEY and CDR2 is SVGAGI in the germline V gene. J gave up 7 bases and V 2 bases, and 2 bases lay outside the gene matches. CDR3 sequence reads: CASSYQGEEQYF. CDR3 DNA: TGTGCCAGCAGTTACCAGGGGGAGGAGCAGTACTTC.

V usage is TRBV7-9 and J usage is TRBJ2-7; D is uncertain. CDR1 is SEHNR, CDR2 FQNEAQ, per germline (reference sequence). This CDR3 has 12 amino acids. Trimming removed 5 bases from V and 0 bases from J, with 5 bases in between. The CDR3: CASSLNSYEQYF. DNA of the CDR3: TGTGCCAGCAGCCTAAACTCCTACGAGCAGTACTTC.

The V call is TRBV29-1, the J call TRBJ1-1, with 10 bases fitting TRBD1. V shed 5 bases, J shed 4 bases, and the junction held 4 bases outside the gene matches. The germline gives CDR1 SQVTM, CDR2 ANQGSEA. This CDR3 comprises 13 residues. The CDR3 DNA is TGCAGCGTTTGGGACAGGGGTGGCACTGAAGCTTTCTTT. Residues: CSVWDRGGTEAFF.